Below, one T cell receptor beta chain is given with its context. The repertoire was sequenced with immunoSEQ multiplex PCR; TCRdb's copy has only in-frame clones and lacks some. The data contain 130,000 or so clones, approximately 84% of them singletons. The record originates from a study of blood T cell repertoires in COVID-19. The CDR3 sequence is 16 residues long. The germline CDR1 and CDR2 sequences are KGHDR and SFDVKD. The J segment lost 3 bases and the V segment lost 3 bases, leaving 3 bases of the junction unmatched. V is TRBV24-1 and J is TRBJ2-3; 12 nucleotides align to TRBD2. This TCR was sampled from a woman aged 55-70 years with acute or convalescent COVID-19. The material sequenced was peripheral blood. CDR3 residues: CATSDIGLAGTDTQYF. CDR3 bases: TGTGCCACCAGTGATATCGGACTAGCGGGAACAGATACGCAGTATTTT.